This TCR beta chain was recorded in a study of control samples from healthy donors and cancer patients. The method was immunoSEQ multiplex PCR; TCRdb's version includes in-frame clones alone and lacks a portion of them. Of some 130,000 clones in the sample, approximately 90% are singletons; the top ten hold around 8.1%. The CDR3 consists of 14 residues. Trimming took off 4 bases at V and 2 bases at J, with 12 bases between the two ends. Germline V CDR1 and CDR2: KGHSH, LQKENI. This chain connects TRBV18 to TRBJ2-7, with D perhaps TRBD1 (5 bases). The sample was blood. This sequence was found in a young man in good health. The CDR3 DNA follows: TGTGCCAGCTCACTTTACAAGGGGACCTACGAGCAGTACTTC. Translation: CASSLYKGTYEQYF.